Below are 20 T cell receptor beta chains sequenced from a single sample in a study of blood T cell repertoires in COVID-19. The protocol was immunoSEQ multiplex PCR, while the TCRdb copy is restricted to in-frame clones and leaves out a portion. The table lists approximately 150,000 clones, 75% to 85% of them singletons. Sequencing was performed on peripheral blood. The receptors derive from a woman in her 50s with acute or convalescent COVID-19.

The J gene is TRBJ2-3, the V gene TRBV7-3; TRBD1 matches 12 bases. CDR1 is SGHTA, CDR2 FQGTGA, per germline. The V gene end was trimmed by 1 base and the J gene end by 6 bases; junction bases not matched to a gene: 5. This CDR3 spans 16 amino acids. For the CDR3, the DNA is TGTGCCAGCAGCTTAATGGGACAGGGGGCAACCGATACGCAGTATTTT. Translated: CASSLMGQGATDTQYF.

The chain uses TRBV7-9 and TRBJ1-3; D gene uncertain. Per germline, CDR1 SEHNR and CDR2 FQNEAQ (reference sequence). V dropped 2 bases and J dropped 0 bases, with 2 bases sitting between them. There are 13 residues in the CDR3. DNA for the CDR3: TGTGCCAGCAGCTTATACTCTGGAAACACCATATATTTT. Translated: CASSLYSGNTIYF.

The genes are TRBV2 and TRBJ2-5; 9 nucleotides agree with TRBD2. Germline loops: CDR1 SNHLY, CDR2 FYNNEI. The CDR3 consists of 16 residues. With 3 bases clipped from V and 5 bases from J, the junction kept 10 bases outside the gene matches. The CDR3 coding sequence is TGTGCCAGCAGTGATATAGGCGGGGGGGCCGGTGAGACCCAGTACTTC. Translating gives CASSDIGGGAGETQYF.

The CDR3 coding sequence is TGTGCCAGCAGCTTAGTGACAGGGTCCAATGAGCAGTTCTTC. Translating gives CASSLVTGSNEQFF. This rearrangement joins TRBV7-2 to TRBJ2-1; 7 bases are shared with TRBD1. The CDR3 runs to 14 residues. Germline V CDR1 and CDR2: SGHTA, FQGNSA. V shed 1 base, J shed 6 bases, and the junction held 3 bases outside the gene matches.

This chain uses TRBV29-1 with TRBJ1-1; 9 nucleotides align to TRBD1. Germline values: CDR1 SQVTM, CDR2 ANQGSEA. This CDR3 has 14 residues. Germline trimming cut 7 bases from V and 1 base from J; bases unmatched to any gene: 7. The CDR3: CSGLTGGGNTEAFF. In DNA form, the CDR3 reads TGCAGCGGCCTGACAGGGGGGGGGAACACTGAAGCTTTCTTT.

The DNA for the CDR3 is TGTGCCAGCTCACCAAACCCCGGGACAGGAAACACCATATATTTT. The encoded protein is CASSPNPGTGNTIYF. The V gene is TRBV18, the J gene TRBJ1-3; D may be TRBD1 (6 bases). V was trimmed by 2 bases and J by 4 bases, leaving 12 bases between them. Germline V gives CDR1 KGHSH, CDR2 LQKENI. There are 15 residues in the CDR3.

This clone was counted at least ten times. The chain couples TRBV11-2 to TRBJ2-7, with TRBD1 matching over 7 bases. Unmatched junction bases numbered 7, after V lost 5 bases and J lost 0 bases. The CDR3 loop spans 15 amino acids. CDR1 is SGHAT and CDR2 is FQNNGV in the germline V gene. The CDR3 nucleotides are TGTGCCAGCAGCGCCAACCGGGACAGCTCCTACGAGCAGTACTTC. This encodes CASSANRDSSYEQYF.

This chain connects TRBV7-3 to TRBJ2-3; perhaps TRBD2 as D (5 bases). V lost 6 bases to trimming and J lost 6 bases, with 13 bases between them. Looked up from germline, CDR1 is SGHTA and CDR2 is FQGTGA. CDR3 length: 13 amino acids. The CDR3 here is CASSTTASDTQYF. The CDR3 region has the DNA TGTGCCAGCAGTACCACAGCTAGCGATACGCAGTATTTT.

In regard to this clone: A read error may account for a junction end that differs from germline. The rearrangement uses TRBV28 and TRBJ2-7; 8 nucleotides match TRBD1. The CDR3 length is 11 residues. Germline V gene data show CDR1 as MDHEN and CDR2 as SYDVKM. The CDR3 coding sequence is TGTGCCAGCAGTTCCTGGACAGGGTCAAGCTTC. Translation: CASSSWTGSSF.

The rearrangement uses TRBV24-1 and TRBJ2-1, with 8 bases aligning to TRBD2. Trimming took 7 bases from V and 7 from J; bases not matched to a gene: 5. The germline gives CDR1 KGHDR, CDR2 SFDVKD. The CDR3 totals 13 residues. CDR3 loop: CATSGGAGNEQFF. The CDR3 DNA reads TGTGCCACCAGCGGGGGGGCAGGGAATGAGCAGTTCTTC.

The chain links TRBV7-3 to TRBJ2-1, with D maybe TRBD2 (6 bases). V dropped 1 base and J dropped 2 bases, with 12 bases sitting between them. Germline assignment: CDR1 SGHTA and CDR2 FQGTGA. CDR3 size: 16 residues. CDR3 residues: CASSLNGGETYNEQFF. The CDR3 DNA follows: TGTGCCAGCAGCTTAAACGGCGGGGAGACCTACAATGAGCAGTTCTTC. Based on the CDR3 plus reference TRBV7-3 and TRBJ2-1, the full variable domain is GAGVSQTPSNKVTEKGKYVELRCDPISGHTALYWYRQSLGQGPEFLIYFQGTGAADDSGLPNDRFFAVRPEGSVSTLKIQRTERGDSAVYLCASSLNGGETYNEQFFGPGTRLTVL.

This chain connects TRBV29-1 to TRBJ2-7, with D unresolved. Germline V gene lookup returns CDR1 SQVTM and CDR2 ANQGSEA. This CDR3 is 13 amino acids long. Trimming took off 0 bases at V and 1 base at J, with 7 bases between the two ends. In nucleotides, the CDR3 is TGCAGCGTTGAAGATCCAAAATCCTACGAGCAGTACTTC. Translated, it gives CSVEDPKSYEQYF.

The V gene is TRBV6-2 or TRBV6-3, the J gene TRBJ1-1; D is possibly TRBD1 (6 bases). V lost 4 bases and J lost 0, with 15 bases in between. This CDR3 contains 16 residues. Germline V gene lookup returns CDR1 MNHEY and CDR2 SVGEGT. Here the CDR3 DNA reads TGTGCCAGCAGTTTGGCCTCCGGACAGCTGAACACTGAAGCTTTCTTT. Translating gives CASSLASGQLNTEAFF.

This chain joins TRBV15 and TRBJ1-1, with 9 bases identical to TRBD1. The germline CDR1 and CDR2 sequences are LNHNV and YYDKDF (reference sequence). The junction had 5 bases not matched to a gene; V was cut back by 1 base and J by 5 bases. This CDR3 region has 15 residues. In DNA, the CDR3 is TGTGCCACCAGCAGAGGCCGGGACAGGGATACTGAAGCTTTCTTT. As protein: CATSRGRDRDTEAFF.

This chain links TRBV4-3 with TRBJ2-7; TRBD2 aligns across 14 bases. The length of the CDR3 is 14 residues. The V segment lost 3 bases and the J segment 7 bases; nucleotides outside the gene matches: 2. In germline, CDR1 is LGHNA, CDR2 YSLEER. CDR3 DNA: TGCGCCAGCAGCCAGGGACTAGCGGGGGATGAGCAGTACTTC. It specifies CASSQGLAGDEQYF.

This clone was recorded a few times. The chain carries TRBV4-2 and TRBJ1-5; TRBD1 matches at 10 bases. V was clipped by 3 bases and J by 2 bases; unmatched bases: 10. The germline gives CDR1 LGHNA, CDR2 YNFKEQ. This CDR3 is 18 amino acids long. The CDR3 loop reads CASSQYRDRGNGNQPQHF. CDR3 in DNA: TGTGCCAGCAGCCAGTACCGGGACAGGGGAAATGGCAATCAGCCCCAGCATTTT.

V gene TRBV9 combines with J gene TRBJ2-6, with 8 bases lining up with TRBD1. Germline CDR1 is SGDLS and CDR2 is YYNGEE. The V gene end was trimmed by 3 bases and the J gene end by 0 bases; junction bases not matched to a gene: 11. CDR3 length: 19 amino acids. The CDR3 is CASSDQLDRGHSGANVLTF. As DNA, the CDR3 is TGTGCCAGCAGCGACCAATTAGACAGGGGCCACTCTGGGGCCAACGTCCTGACTTTC.

The chain is built from TRBV2 and TRBJ1-1, with D maybe TRBD1 (6 bases). The length of the CDR3 is 13 residues. V dropped 4 bases and J dropped 3 bases, with 9 bases sitting between them. The germline gives CDR1 SNHLY, CDR2 FYNNEI. CDR3 sequence reads: CASSAGAYTEAFF. The DNA of the CDR3 is TGTGCCAGCAGTGCAGGGGCCTACACTGAAGCTTTCTTT.

This rearrangement joins TRBV3-1 (or the pseudogene TRBV3-2) to TRBJ1-1; D ambiguous. The CDR3 is made up of 13 amino acids. The germline CDR1 and CDR2 sequences are LGHDT and YNNKEL (reference sequence). V was clipped by 6 bases and J by 5 bases, with 13 bases between them. The CDR3 nucleotides read TGTGCCAGCAGAGGACTTAGAGCTACTGAAGCTTTCTTT. This encodes CASRGLRATEAFF.

The chain has TRBV9 and TRBJ2-7, with a tentative D call TRBD2 (5 bases). There are 15 residues in the CDR3. The germline gives CDR1 SGDLS, CDR2 YYNGEE. Trimming removed 4 bases from V and 4 bases from J, with 18 bases in between. CDR3 amino acids: CASSLDPTGGYEQYF. The CDR3 DNA sequence: TGTGCCAGCAGCCTCGACCCCACCGGCGGGTACGAGCAGTACTTC.